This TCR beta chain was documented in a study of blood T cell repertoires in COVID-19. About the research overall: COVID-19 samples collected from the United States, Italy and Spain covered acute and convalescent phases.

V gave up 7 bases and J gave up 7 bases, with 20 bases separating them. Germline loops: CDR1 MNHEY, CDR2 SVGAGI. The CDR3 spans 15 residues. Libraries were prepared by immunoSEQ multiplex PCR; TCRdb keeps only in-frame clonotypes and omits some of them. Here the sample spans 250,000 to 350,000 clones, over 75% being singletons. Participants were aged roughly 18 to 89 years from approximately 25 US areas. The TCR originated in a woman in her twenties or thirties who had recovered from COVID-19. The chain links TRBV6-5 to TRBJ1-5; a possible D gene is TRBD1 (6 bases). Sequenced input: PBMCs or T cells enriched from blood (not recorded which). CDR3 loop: CASTQRGGIGQPQHF. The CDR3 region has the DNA TGTGCCAGCACCCAACGAGGGGGTATAGGGCAGCCCCAGCATTTT.